This TCR beta chain originates from a study of blood T cell repertoires in COVID-19. TCRdb's copy holds only in-frame clones and misses some; the assay was immunoSEQ multiplex PCR. The profile covers around 200,000 clones, with around 82% appearing a single time and 6.5% to 8.5% taken by the ten largest. This clone has a handful of counts. Germline V gene sequence: CDR1 GTSNPN, CDR2 SVGIG (reference sequence). CDR3 length: 17 residues. Trimming took 0 bases from V and 0 from J, leaving 12 bases between them. Sequenced: PBMCs or T cells enriched from blood (not recorded which). The receptor was isolated from a middle-aged woman with acute COVID-19. This chain connects TRBV30 to TRBJ1-6, with D hard to call. CDR3 DNA: TGTGCCTGGAGTGTACCCCCGTCAGACTCCTATAATTCACCCCTCCACTTT. This sequence encodes CAWSVPPSDSYNSPLHF.